The sequence of this T cell receptor beta chain was determined in a study of technical replicates of blood from a handful of donors. Using immunoSEQ multiplex PCR, the repertoire was profiled, and TCRdb retains in-frame clones only, with some absent. The repertoire holds about 86,000 clones, with roughly 95% as singletons. The CDR3 is 13 amino acids. Germline CDR1 and CDR2: MGHDK and SYGVNS. Trimming pared 4 bases from V and 2 bases from J, leaving 3 bases between. Source material: T cells isolated from PBMCs. This receptor was obtained from a human donor in good health. The V and J genes are TRBV25-1 and TRBJ2-6, with D unresolved. For the CDR3, the DNA is TGTGCCAGCAGTGCTGCTGGGGCCAACGTCCTGACTTTC. Protein product: CASSAAGANVLTF.